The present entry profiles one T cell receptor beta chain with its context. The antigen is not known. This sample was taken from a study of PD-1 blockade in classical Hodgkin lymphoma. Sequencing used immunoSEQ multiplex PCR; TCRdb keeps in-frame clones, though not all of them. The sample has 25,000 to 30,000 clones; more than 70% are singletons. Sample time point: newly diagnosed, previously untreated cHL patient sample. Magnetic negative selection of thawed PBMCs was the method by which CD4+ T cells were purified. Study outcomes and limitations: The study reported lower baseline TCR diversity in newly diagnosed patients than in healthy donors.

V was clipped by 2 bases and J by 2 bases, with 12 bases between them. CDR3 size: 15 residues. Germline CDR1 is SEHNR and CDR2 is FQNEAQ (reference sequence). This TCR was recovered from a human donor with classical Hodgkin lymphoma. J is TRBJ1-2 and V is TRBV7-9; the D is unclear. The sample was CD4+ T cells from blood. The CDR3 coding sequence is TGTGCCAGCAGCTTAATGTTCGGTCAGAACTATGGCTACACCTTC. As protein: CASSLMFGQNYGYTF.